This T cell receptor beta chain was identified in a study of T cell repertoires in cytomegalovirus infection. Background on the study: Public TCR beta signatures provided an indication of both CMV infection and a matching HLA type. Findings and caveats of the study: Using cumulative public TCR beta family frequency, the authors identified those who carried CMV together with the relevant HLA.

CDR1 is SGHTA and CDR2 is FQGNSA in the germline V gene. Trimming at V came to 6 bases and at J to 14 bases, leaving 10 bases not matched to a gene. This CDR3 comprises 14 residues. TCRdb used MiXCR to reprocess the reads, holding one entry per CDR3 protein. Found here are around 500,000 distinct CDR3 sequences, approximately 42% of them singletons; the top ten hold around 44%. This clonotype was detected a few times. Antigen specificity is unknown. This clonotype was obtained from a human donor in good health (CMV status not recorded). Some clones in this sample may be carry-over from other donors' samples. The chain has TRBV7-2 and TRBJ2-3, with 14 bases lining up with TRBD2. Sequenced here: cultured PBMCs, sampled from culture after CMV antigen stimulation. CDR3 nucleotides: TGTGCCAGCAGGCCAGATCGGACTAGCGGGAGGCTGTATTTT. Residues: CASRPDRTSGRLYF.